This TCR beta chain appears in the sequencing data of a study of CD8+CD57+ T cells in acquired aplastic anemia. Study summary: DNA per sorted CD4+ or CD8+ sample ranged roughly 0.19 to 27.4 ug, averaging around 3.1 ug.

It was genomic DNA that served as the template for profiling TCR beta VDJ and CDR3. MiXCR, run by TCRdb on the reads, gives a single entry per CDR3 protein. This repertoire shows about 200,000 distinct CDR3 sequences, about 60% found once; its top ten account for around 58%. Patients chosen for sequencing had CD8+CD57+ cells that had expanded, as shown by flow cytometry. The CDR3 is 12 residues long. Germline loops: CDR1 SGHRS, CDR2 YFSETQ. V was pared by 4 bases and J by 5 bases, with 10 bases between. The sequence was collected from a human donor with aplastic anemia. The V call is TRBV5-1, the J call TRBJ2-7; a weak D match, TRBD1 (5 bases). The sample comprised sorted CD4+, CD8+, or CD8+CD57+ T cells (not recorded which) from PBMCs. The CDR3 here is CASSPPTDEQYF. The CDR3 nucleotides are TGCGCCAGCAGCCCGCCGACAGACGAGCAGTACTTC.